Below, one T cell receptor beta chain is given with its context. Its cognate antigen has yet to be identified. Its ends do not fully match the called genes, so a read error is possible. RNA was extracted with the RNeasy kit and 0.5 to 1 ug was reverse transcribed using random hexamers. The immunoSEQ multiplex PCR assay, covering 54 Vbeta and 13 Jbeta segments, was used to amplify TCR beta CDR3 regions. PCR amplification bias was corrected using a synthetic template baseline for primer optimization and computational correction. In the paper's pipeline: Reads were annotated to V, D and J genes per IMGT and analyzed with immunoSEQ Analyzer, keeping only productive sequences. Clonality was computed as one minus Shannon entropy normalized by log2 of the number of productive unique sequences. For each patient and control, public and private clones were evaluated among the 100 most prevalent clones. Susac-specific clones were defined as absent from healthy and MS cohorts, some 1,000 published viral clones and other ImmuneACCESS disease sequences. TCRdb trimmed the raw reads at Q25, called clones with MiXCR and kept productive beta chains. Rows with a matching CDR3 protein are joined into one entry that keeps the most common DNA and genes. The V and J calls and clone size are TCRdb's, not the authors'. A total of approximately 120,000 distinct CDR3 sequences appear in this sample, over 90% of them only once. Clones ranked in the top ten supply roughly 0.3% of the sample.

High-throughput TCR beta sequencing profiled peripheral blood CD8+ and CD4+ T cells from healthy donors, Susac syndrome patients and multiple sclerosis patients. The multiple sclerosis controls were treatment-naive patients whose relapsing-remitting disease, either stable or active, fulfilled the revised McDonald criteria. Bulk CD8+ and CD4+ T cells were purified magnetically by negative isolation, whereas CD8+ TEMRA cells were enriched by FACS. Blood was drawn into EDTA tubes, processed within 24 hours, and PBMCs were isolated by density gradient centrifugation. PBMCs intended for TCR sequencing were cryopreserved in liquid nitrogen and thawed later in a water bath at 37 degrees C. A purity of at least 90% was achieved for sorted or isolated CD4+, CD8+ and CD8+ TEMRA cells. This specimen belongs to a study of CD8 T cells in Susac syndrome (dated by TCRdb to between 2017 and 2020). Context from the whole study: The study used repertoire sequencing to test whether antigen drove CD8+ T cell activation and differentiation in Susac syndrome. The study compared CD8+ T cell repertoire clonality among 12 healthy donors, around 14 Susac syndrome patients and about 16 multiple sclerosis patients.

CDR1 and CDR2 were assigned from the germline V gene (reference sequence) as LGHDT and YNNKEL. The CDR3 contains 11 residues, cysteine and phenylalanine counted. The only DNA kept is the CDR3, 33 bases in frame from the first base. What the research found in general, with its limitations: The study acknowledged that relatively few individuals were included in the TCR sequencing and HLA analysis.

This chain joins TRBV3-1 to TRBJ1-1; the D region possibly corresponds to TRBD1 (5 bases align). The source material was CD8+ T cells from PBMCs. The TCR originated in a human donor with multiple sclerosis. For the CDR3, the sequence is CASSQGTEASF. The DNA sequence is TGTGCCAGCAGCCAGGGGACTGAAGCTTCCTTT.